This T cell receptor beta chain was sequenced for a study of T cells in Graves' hyperthyroidism and ophthalmopathy. This clonotype was counted many times. The target antigen is unknown. Approximately 10 ml of fresh peripheral blood supplied the PBMCs. Study conclusions and caveats: Separation of ophthalmopathy from stable hyperthyroidism was achieved by a 13 V-J model.

TCR beta CDR3 region amplification was performed from RNA transcripts. During a first-round RT-PCR of the TCR CDR3, the HTBI primer set was used. TCRdb recomputed calls from the multiplex PCR reads with MiXCR, one row per CDR3 protein. The sample lists fewer than 550,000 distinct CDR3 sequences, approximately 24% occurring once. The CDR3 has 14 residues. Germline values: CDR1 MDHEN, CDR2 SYDVKM. V shed 6 bases and J 1 base; nucleotides not matched to a gene: 1. The receptor was derived from a woman in her twenties or thirties with Graves' ophthalmopathy. The sample comprised blood. This chain uses TRBV28 with TRBJ2-2, with TRBD1 matching 8 bases. CDR3 coding DNA: TGTGCCAGCAGCAGGGGGCAGAACACCGGGGAGCTGTTTTTT. Translation gives CASSRGQNTGELFF.